These 23 T cell receptor beta chains came from one sample sequenced in a study of T cell responses to AZD1222 COVID-19 vaccine. Sequenced by immunoSEQ multiplex PCR; TCRdb stores in-frame clones only, minus some. The data contain around 95,000 clones, 88% of them singletons. Material: peripheral blood, obtained on day 0 of AZD1222 vaccination. Receptors originate from an adult in good health.

The gene calls are TRBV2 and TRBJ2-3; no definite D call. CDR1 is SNHLY and CDR2 is FYNNEI in the germline V gene. Trimming cost V 7 bases and J 4 bases, with 9 bases left between them. CDR3 length: 12 amino acids. CDR3 protein: CASKWIPDTQYF. CDR3 nucleotides: TGTGCCAGCAAATGGATACCAGATACGCAGTATTTT.

The V and J genes are TRBV2 and TRBJ1-3; TRBD1 is a possible D gene (6 bases). CDR1 SNHLY and CDR2 FYNNEI come from the germline V gene. The CDR3 loop spans 18 amino acids. The germline V and J ends were trimmed by 3 bases and 0 bases, with 18 bases remaining between them. This CDR3 reads CASSDPRDTSFSGNTIYF. CDR3 bases: TGTGCCAGCAGTGACCCACGGGACACGAGTTTCTCTGGAAACACCATATATTTT. The full variable domain, with the rest looked up from reference TRBV2 and TRBJ1-3, is EPEVTQTPSHQVTQMGQEVILRCVPISNHLYFYWYRQILGQKVEFLVSFYNNEISEKSEIFDDQFSVERPDGSNFTLKIRSTKLEDSAMYFCASSDPRDTSFSGNTIYFGEGSWLTVV.

The chain uses TRBV7-3 and TRBJ2-1, with D perhaps matching TRBD1 (5 bases). The CDR3 totals 14 residues. Trimming cost V 4 bases and J 4 bases, with 11 bases left between them. Germline V gives CDR1 SGHTA, CDR2 FQGTGA. This chain's CDR3 is CASSSGAGYNEQFF. CDR3 nucleotides: TGTGCCAGCAGCTCAGGCGCAGGGTACAATGAGCAGTTCTTC. The variable domain in full, with the rest retrieved from reference TRBV7-3 and TRBJ2-1, is GAGVSQTPSNKVTEKGKYVELRCDPISGHTALYWYRQSLGQGPEFLIYFQGTGAADDSGLPNDRFFAVRPEGSVSTLKIQRTERGDSAVYLCASSSGAGYNEQFFGPGTRLTVL.

The table lists this clone with a few counts. The rearrangement joins TRBV27 to TRBJ2-5; D is unclear. V was trimmed by 5 bases and J by 0 bases, leaving 4 bases between them. The length of the CDR3 is 12 residues. The germline V gene encodes CDR1 MNHEY and CDR2 SMNVEV (reference sequence). DNA for the CDR3: TGTGCCAGCAGTAGATACCAAGAGACCCAGTACTTC. Protein product: CASSRYQETQYF.

The chain has TRBV6-5 and TRBJ2-3; weak D call: TRBD2 (5 bases). V was cut by 5 bases and J by 4 bases, with 16 bases left in between. Germline assignment: CDR1 MNHEY and CDR2 SVGAGI. The CDR3 consists of 15 residues. CDR3 in DNA: TGTGCCAGCAGTCTGGCGGACGGAGGCTCAGATACGCAGTATTTT. It yields the protein CASSLADGGSDTQYF.

The rearrangement uses TRBV6-1 and TRBJ2-6; the match to TRBD1 covers 7 bases. This CDR3 is 16 amino acids long. Germline trimming cut 2 bases from V and 0 bases from J; bases unmatched to any gene: 1. CDR1 is MNHNS and CDR2 is SASEGT in the germline V gene. Here the CDR3 reads CASSERDSSGANVLTF. The CDR3, as DNA: TGTGCCAGCAGTGAAAGGGACAGCTCTGGGGCCAACGTCCTGACTTTC.

The V and J genes are TRBV5-5 and TRBJ2-7, with 9 positions matching TRBD2. V was clipped by 4 bases and J by 6 bases; unmatched bases: 11. Germline V gives CDR1 SGHKS, CDR2 YYEKEE (reference sequence). This CDR3 is built from 15 residues. The CDR3 protein is CASSRRTSEAAEQYF. As DNA, the CDR3 is TGTGCCAGCAGCCGCCGGACTAGCGAAGCGGCCGAGCAGTACTTC.

The chain couples TRBV24-1 to TRBJ2-3; the D gene could be TRBD1 or TRBD2 (5 bases each). The CDR3 extends over 15 amino acids. V was clipped by 4 bases and J by 10 bases, with 20 bases between them. In germline, CDR1 is KGHDR, CDR2 SFDVKD. CDR3 in amino acids: CATSDVIGGGGSQYF. The CDR3 bases are TGTGCCACCAGTGACGTGATCGGTGGTGGGGGATCGCAGTATTTT.

The CDR3 spells CASAGGALNTEAFF. CDR3 bases: TGTGCCAGCGCAGGGGGCGCCTTAAACACTGAAGCTTTCTTT. The rearrangement joins TRBV28 to TRBJ1-1; TRBD1 matches at 8 bases. This CDR3 has 14 amino acids. Germline CDR1 reads MDHEN; CDR2 reads SYDVKM. V was clipped by 8 bases and J by 2 bases; unmatched bases: 7.

This chain links TRBV7-3 with TRBJ2-5; D may correspond to TRBD1 or TRBD2 (5 bases each). Trimming shortened V by 5 bases and J by 7 bases, and 14 bases separated the two germline ends. There are 13 residues in the CDR3. Germline assignment: CDR1 SGHTA and CDR2 FQGTGA. This CDR3 is CASSHDSRGTQYF. The CDR3 DNA reads as TGTGCCAGCAGCCACGACAGTCGGGGGACCCAGTACTTC.

The rearrangement links TRBV5-1 to TRBJ1-1, with D possibly TRBD1 on 6 matching bases. Trimming removed 1 base from V and 3 bases from J, with 22 bases in between. Germline loops: CDR1 SGHRS, CDR2 YFSETQ. The CDR3 consists of 18 residues. This CDR3 is CASSLNPLGGRVYTEAFF. Written as DNA, the CDR3 is TGCGCCAGCAGCTTGAACCCCCTTGGGGGGCGCGTCTACACTGAAGCTTTCTTT.

This clone showed up just a few times. V is TRBV4-2 and J is TRBJ2-1, with a tentative D call TRBD2 (5 bases). Germline CDR1 reads LGHNA; CDR2 reads YNFKEQ. The CDR3 is made up of 14 amino acids. V was shortened by 0 bases and J by 3 bases, with 6 bases between the two germline ends. CDR3 sequence reads: CASSQESGYNEQFF. The CDR3 region has the DNA TGTGCCAGCAGCCAAGAAAGCGGCTACAATGAGCAGTTCTTC.

With regard to this clone: Distinct nucleotide sequences in the sample also encode this CDR3. V is TRBV19 and J is TRBJ2-7, with D tentatively TRBD1 (6 bases). Trimming took 5 bases from V and 2 from J, leaving 16 bases between them. In germline, CDR1 is LNHDA, CDR2 SQIVND (reference sequence). CDR3 size: 15 residues. The CDR3: CASSVLPGHPYEQYF. The CDR3, as DNA: TGTGCCAGTAGTGTGCTTCCGGGACACCCCTACGAGCAGTACTTC.

This clone is medium-sized within its sample. This chain links TRBV5-1 with TRBJ1-2, with a possible D match to TRBD1 (6 bases). Germline CDR1 is SGHRS and CDR2 is YFSETQ. The germline V and J ends were trimmed by 3 bases and 4 bases, with 13 bases remaining between them. This CDR3 spans 14 amino acids. In nucleotides, the CDR3 is TGCGCCAGCAGCTCCAACAGGGCCTCCTATGGCTACACCTTC. It specifies CASSSNRASYGYTF.

The gene calls are TRBV5-6 and TRBJ2-7, with a tentative D call TRBD1 (6 bases). V was shortened by 4 bases and J by 10 bases, with 18 bases between the two germline ends. The CDR3 has 13 residues. From germline, CDR1 is SGHDT and CDR2 YYEEEE. The CDR3 DNA reads as TGTGCCAGCAGCCGGGACACCCTCTTTACCCAGTACTTC. Amino acid sequence: CASSRDTLFTQYF.

V gene TRBV29-1 combines with J gene TRBJ2-7; 12 bases are shared with TRBD1. This CDR3 has 14 residues. Germline V CDR1 and CDR2: SQVTM, ANQGSEA. V dropped 5 bases and J dropped 4; count of bases not matched to a gene: 6. The CDR3 DNA is TGCAGCGTTACACCGGGACAGGGGGCTTACGAGCAGTACTTC. Translation: CSVTPGQGAYEQYF.

The J gene is TRBJ1-1, the V gene TRBV27; 11 bases map to TRBD1. This CDR3 is 18 amino acids long. The junction had 17 bases not matched to a gene; V was cut back by 7 bases and J by 4 bases. The germline CDR1 and CDR2 sequences are MNHEY and SMNVEV (reference sequence). This CDR3 is CASTSRGQGGHPFTEAFF. Here the CDR3 DNA reads TGTGCCAGCACCTCACGGGGACAGGGGGGACACCCCTTCACTGAAGCTTTCTTT.

CDR3 DNA: TGTGCCACCGGGACAGGCAATCAGCCCCAGCATTTT. Encoded protein: CATGTGNQPQHF. The chain recombines TRBV27 with TRBJ1-5; 7 bases line up with TRBD1. Germline CDR1 reads MNHEY; CDR2 reads SMNVEV (reference sequence). The CDR3 has 12 residues. J lost 2 bases, V lost 10 bases, and 2 bases had no gene match.

In this sample, this clone turned up a few times. The gene calls are TRBV2 and TRBJ2-7; 7 bases align to TRBD1. Germline CDR1 SNHLY, CDR2 FYNNEI. After removal of 5 bases from V and 0 bases from J, the junction contained 7 bases not matched to a gene. The CDR3 is 15 amino acids. The CDR3 bases are TGTGCCAGCAGTTATGCCGGGACAGCCTCCTACGAGCAGTACTTC. It encodes CASSYAGTASYEQYF.

CDR3 sequence: CASKRDGTEAFF. The CDR3 nucleotides read TGCGCCAGCAAGCGGGATGGCACTGAAGCTTTCTTT. The chain couples TRBV5-1 to TRBJ1-1; D gene uncertain. Germline V gene data show CDR1 as SGHRS and CDR2 as YFSETQ. The V end was cut by 6 bases, the J end by 4 bases, with 10 bases between. The CDR3 is 12 amino acids.

The chain uses TRBV9 and TRBJ2-2; 7 positions agree with TRBD2. V shed 0 bases, J shed 7 bases, and the junction held 6 bases outside the gene matches. The CDR3 sequence is 15 residues long. Germline V gene lookup returns CDR1 SGDLS and CDR2 YYNGEE. This CDR3 is CASSVGTSIVGELFF. CDR3 bases: TGTGCCAGCAGCGTAGGGACTAGTATTGTCGGGGAGCTGTTTTTT.

The chain is built from TRBV2 and TRBJ2-3; 11 nucleotides match TRBD2. The CDR3 is 16 residues long. V shed 7 bases, J shed 3 bases, and the junction held 9 bases outside the gene matches. CDR1 is SNHLY and CDR2 is FYNNEI in the germline V gene. The CDR3 nucleotides are TGTGCCAGCATCTTAGCGGGAGGGCCTCCGACAGATACGCAGTATTTT. It yields the protein CASILAGGPPTDTQYF.

V and J are TRBV28 and TRBJ1-2; D not certain. In germline, CDR1 is MDHEN, CDR2 SYDVKM. V was shortened by 6 bases and J by 0 bases, with 11 bases between the two germline ends. The CDR3 has 14 amino acids. The CDR3, as DNA: TGTGCCAGCAGCCTCCCACTTACTAACTATGGCTACACCTTC. Its translation: CASSLPLTNYGYTF.